This T cell receptor (beta chain) originates from a study of breast tumors, draining lymph nodes, adjacent tissues. Study-wide points: Findings are consistent with lymph node origin and intratumoral expansion of most tumor T cells.

This clonotype was recorded at least ten times. Its antigen is as yet unknown. Germline V gene sequence: CDR1 SGHTA, CDR2 FQGNSA. CDR3 size: 14 residues. Trimming shortened V by 2 bases and J by 1 base, and 7 bases separated the two germline ends. In TCRdb, the multiplex PCR reads were re-called with MiXCR into one record per CDR3 protein. The table includes tens of thousands of distinct CDR3 sequences, under 25% detected once. Breast cancer patients provided tissue from their axillary draining lymph nodes. V gene TRBV7-2 combines with J gene TRBJ2-3; perhaps TRBD2 as D (5 bases). Sequencing was carried out using axillary lymph node tissue. This TCR was sampled from a female donor with breast cancer. Some clones in this sample may be carry-over from other donors' samples. The CDR3 DNA sequence: TGTGCCAGCAGCTTATTTAGCGGCACAGATACGCAGTATTTT. This encodes CASSLFSGTDTQYF.